The clone carrying this T cell receptor beta chain was counted at least ten times. Its antigen is not identified. Germline assignment: CDR1 MNHEY and CDR2 SVGEGT. The CDR3 is made up of 13 amino acids. Trimming shortened V by 4 bases and J by 3 bases, and 10 bases separated the two germline ends. Investigators amplified TCR beta CDR3 regions from RNA transcripts. Scientists carried out first-round RT-PCR using HTBI primers and then a second-round multiplex PCR. In TCRdb, the multiplex PCR reads were re-called with MiXCR into one record per CDR3 protein. Among fewer than 650,000 distinct CDR3 sequences listed, 22% were seen once. The entry originates in a study of Graves' ophthalmopathy and Graves' hyperthyroidism. Whole-study findings and limits: The authors also found most expanded thyroid clonotypes above 0.001 frequency in blood.

New diagnoses, under 2 months' duration, and ages 18 to 65 characterized the hyperthyroidism patients. Excluded were patients with other autoimmune diseases, uncontrolled infections, pregnancy or lactation. As the starting material, more than 8 ml of fresh peripheral blood yielded the PBMCs. The sample was peripheral blood. This sequence joins TRBV6-2 or TRBV6-3 and TRBJ2-7; TRBD1 might be the D (6 bases). This receptor was taken from a woman aged 18-29 years with stable Graves' hyperthyroidism. Some clones in this sample may be carry-over from other donors' samples. CDR3 in amino acids: CASSSGASYEQYF. CDR3 bases: TGTGCCAGCAGTTCAGGGGCGAGCTACGAGCAGTACTTC.